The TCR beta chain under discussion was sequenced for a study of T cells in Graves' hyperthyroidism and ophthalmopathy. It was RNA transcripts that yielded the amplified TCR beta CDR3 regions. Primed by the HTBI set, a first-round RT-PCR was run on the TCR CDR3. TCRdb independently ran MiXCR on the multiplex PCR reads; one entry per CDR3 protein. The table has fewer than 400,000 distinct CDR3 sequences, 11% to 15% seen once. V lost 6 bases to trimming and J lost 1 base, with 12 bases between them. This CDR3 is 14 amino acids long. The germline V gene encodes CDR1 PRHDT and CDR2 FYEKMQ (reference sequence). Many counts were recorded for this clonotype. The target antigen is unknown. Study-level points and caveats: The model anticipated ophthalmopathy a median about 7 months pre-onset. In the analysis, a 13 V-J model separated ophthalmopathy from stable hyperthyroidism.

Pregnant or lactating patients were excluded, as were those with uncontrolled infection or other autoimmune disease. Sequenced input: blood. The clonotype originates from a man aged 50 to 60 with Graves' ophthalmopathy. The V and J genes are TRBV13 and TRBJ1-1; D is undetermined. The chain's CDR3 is CASSLGPGNTEAFF. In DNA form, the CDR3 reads TGTGCCAGCAGTCTGGGCCCGGGGAACACTGAAGCTTTCTTT.